The rows below give T cell receptor beta chains drawn from one sample of a study of technical replicates of blood from a few donors. TCRdb's copy holds only in-frame clones and misses some; the assay was immunoSEQ multiplex PCR. The sample consists of 76,000 or so clones, around 90% of them appearing once. Sequencing was performed on T cells isolated from PBMCs. These receptors originate from a human donor in good health. Each CDR3 is given with its conserved first and last residue.

cdr3_length v_call cdr3_aa
14 TRBV27 CASSLNKGAHGYTF
19 TRBV21-1 CASSGWVAGDTPSYNEQFF
11 TRBV30 CALDRGEKLFF
14 TRBV10-3 CAIRNTGGNTEAFF
14 TRBV7-3 CASSSAGRGYEQYF
18 TRBV10-3 CAISEVSGQKPSSYEQYF
16 TRBV18 CASSPPRTGTTETQYF
13 TRBV27 CASSSTITDTQYF
16 TRBV10-2 CASSTGTSSDQETQYF
13 TRBV4-1 CASSQSGGYEQYF
15 TRBV15 CATRIQGEGNQPQHF
15 TRBV29-1 CSVRRRTEDNYGYTF
15 TRBV21-1 CASSRSGGAKNIQYF
15 TRBV9 CASSPLAGVGGELFF
16 TRBV19 CASSIDAGARGNTIYF
13 TRBV11-3 CASSLRGDTEAFF
16 TRBV27 CASNNRPGLAGDTQYF
14 TRBV27 CASATRTSGNIQYF
17 TRBV18 CASSPFQTGPGNQPQHF
12 TRBV6-5 CASGTSTDTQYF
13 TRBV5-1 CASSLSARGEQYF
15 TRBV27 CASSQSHGAGTEAFF